The 16 T cell receptor beta chains given below trace back to one sample, sequenced in a study of identifying expanded T cells in peripheral blood. Produced via immunoSEQ multiplex PCR; TCRdb's table is partial and in-frame only. This table has some 99,000 clones, about nine tenths appearing once. The material sequenced was blood. Receptors originate from a person between 18 and 75 years old in good health.

This clone appeared once. This rearrangement joins TRBV5-1 to TRBJ2-1, with TRBD1 identical over 8 bases. After removal of 2 bases from V and 9 bases from J, the junction contained 4 bases not matched to a gene. Germline CDR1 SGHRS, CDR2 YFSETQ. This CDR3 comprises 13 residues. CDR3 bases: TGCGCCAGCAGCTTACCAGGGGGCGGTGAGCAGTTCTTC. It specifies CASSLPGGGEQFF.

The chain employs TRBV18 and TRBJ2-7; no definite D call. V shed 4 bases and J shed 2 bases, with 12 bases lying between them. CDR1 and CDR2 from the germline V gene are KGHSH and LQKENI. The CDR3 consists of 14 residues. CDR3 amino acids: CASSRSGKTYEQYF. CDR3 nucleotide sequence: TGTGCCAGCTCACGCAGTGGGAAAACCTACGAGCAGTACTTC.

The V gene is TRBV5-4, the J gene TRBJ2-3; 11 nucleotides match TRBD2. The ends lost 5 bases at V and 2 bases at J; junction bases unmatched: 4. Looked up from germline, CDR1 is SGHNT and CDR2 is YYREEE (reference sequence). This CDR3 region has 15 residues. The CDR3 loop reads CASRLTSGDTDTQYF. CDR3 DNA: TGTGCCAGCAGGTTGACTAGCGGGGACACAGATACGCAGTATTTT.

This chain uses TRBV4-1 with TRBJ2-5; TRBD1 matches at 8 bases. The J call may not be correct, given that the DNA end is closer to TRBJ2-7. The CDR3 sequence is 15 residues long. Germline CDR1 MGHRA, CDR2 YSYEKL. The CDR3 DNA follows: TGCGCCAGCAGCCACGCCAAACAGGGGGGCCACGAGCAGTACTTC. It codes for CASSHAKQGGHEQYF.

This chain uses TRBV29-1 with TRBJ2-1, with D uncertain. This CDR3 has 11 amino acids. V was pared by 4 bases and J by 2 bases, with 3 bases between. CDR1 SQVTM and CDR2 ANQGSEA come from the germline V gene. The CDR3 protein is CSVVAYNEQFF. The DNA of the CDR3 is TGCAGCGTTGTGGCCTACAATGAGCAGTTCTTC.

In DNA form, the CDR3 reads TGTGCCAGCAGCGCGGCCAGCGTGGGTGAGCAGTTCTTC. Residues: CASSAASVGEQFF. The V call is TRBV9, the J call TRBJ2-1; no clear D. This CDR3 is 13 amino acids long. Germline CDR1 SGDLS, CDR2 YYNGEE. V was pared by 3 bases and J by 9 bases, with 13 bases between.

The chain combines TRBV29-1 with TRBJ2-7, with 7 positions matching TRBD1. The germline V gene encodes CDR1 SQVTM and CDR2 ANQGSEA. Trimming removed 4 bases from V and 2 bases from J; junction bases left unmatched: 11. The CDR3 has 15 amino acids. The CDR3 DNA follows: TGCAGCGTTGTATGGGACAGACAGCCTACCTACGAGCAGTACTTC. Protein sequence: CSVVWDRQPTYEQYF.

V is TRBV5-6 and J is TRBJ1-1, with D possibly matching TRBD1 (6 bases). Germline-derived CDR1 and CDR2 are SGHDT and YYEEEE. V was trimmed by 4 bases and J by 4 bases, leaving 14 bases between them. The CDR3 is 14 residues long. CDR3 DNA sequence: TGTGCCAGCAGCGGGGGGCGGGTCCCCACTGAAGCTTTCTTT. Protein: CASSGGRVPTEAFF.

The genes are TRBV6-1 and TRBJ1-2; D gene uncertain. V was cut by 6 bases and J by 2 bases, with 13 bases left in between. Looked up from germline, CDR1 is MNHNS and CDR2 is SASEGT. This CDR3 spans 14 amino acids. For the CDR3, the DNA is TGTGCCAGCAGAGCCACCGGACTGAACTATGGCTACACCTTC. It translates to CASRATGLNYGYTF.

This sequence joins TRBV10-3 and TRBJ1-5; weak D call: TRBD1 (6 bases). This CDR3 has 16 residues. Germline CDR1 and CDR2: ENHRY and SYGVKD. V was pared by 5 bases and J by 5 bases, with 19 bases between. CDR3 sequence: CAISSTGFGGHQPQHF. The CDR3 nucleotides are TGTGCCATCAGTTCAACAGGGTTTGGGGGCCATCAGCCCCAGCATTTT.

The chain recombines TRBV28 with TRBJ2-7, with D perhaps given as TRBD1 or TRBD2 (6 bases each). CDR1 and CDR2 (germline): MDHEN, SYDVKM. The CDR3 loop spans 15 amino acids. Trimming stripped 10 bases from V and 6 bases from J, with 25 bases between. CDR3 sequence (DNA): TGTGCCACCCGCCGAGGTGGGGGGCCGACGAGCGAGCAGTACTTC. It encodes CATRRGGGPTSEQYF.

This clone appeared a single time. V and J are TRBV7-2 and TRBJ1-1, with TRBD1 as a possible D gene (5 bases). Germline V gene data show CDR1 as SGHTA and CDR2 as FQGNSA. The CDR3 totals 13 residues. With 3 bases removed from V and 3 bases from J, the gap between germline ends came to 8 bases. The CDR3 region has the DNA TGTGCCAGCAGCTTGGTCAGGGACACTGAAGCTTTCTTT. It encodes CASSLVRDTEAFF. The whole variable domain, remainder taken from reference TRBV7-2 and TRBJ1-1, is GAGVSQSPSNKVTEKGKDVELRCDPISGHTALYWYRQSLGQGLEFLIYFQGNSAPDKSGLPSDRFSAERTGGSVSTLTIQRTQQEDSAVYLCASSLVRDTEAFFGQGTRLTVV.

In this sample, this clone turned up once. The chain combines TRBV10-3 with TRBJ2-7; tentatively, D is TRBD1 (6 bases). CDR3 length: 12 amino acids. CDR1 and CDR2 from the germline V gene are ENHRY and SYGVKD. V was shortened by 10 bases and J by 2 bases, with 12 bases between the two germline ends. CDR3 sequence reads: CASRDTTYEQYF. CDR3 nucleotide sequence: TGTGCCAGCCGGGACACGACCTACGAGCAGTACTTC.

Only one count was recorded for this clone. The V and J genes are TRBV6-6 and TRBJ1-1; unclear D gene. Germline V gene sequence: CDR1 MNHNY, CDR2 SVGAGI (reference sequence). This CDR3 is 9 amino acids long. V dropped 2 bases and J dropped 10 bases, with 2 bases sitting between them. The DNA for the CDR3 is TGTGCCAGCAGTTACGGAGCTTTCTTT. It yields the protein CASSYGAFF.

The CDR3 is CASSYSGPGVYGYTF. The CDR3 nucleotides are TGTGCCAGCAGTTACTCCGGGCCAGGAGTCTATGGCTACACCTTC. The chain recombines TRBV6-6 with TRBJ1-2; D is unresolved. With 0 bases removed from V and 4 bases from J, the gap between germline ends came to 12 bases. CDR1 is MNHNY, CDR2 SVGAGI, per germline (reference sequence). The CDR3 contains 15 residues.

This clone was seen just once. Sequence at one end of the junction differs from germline and may be a read error. The chain links TRBV15 to TRBJ1-1, with D uncertain. The CDR3 runs 11 residues. CDR1 is LNHNV and CDR2 is YYDKDF in the germline V gene (reference sequence). The CDR3 is CATSRNSEAFF. The CDR3 DNA reads as TGTGCCACCAGCAGGAACAGTGAAGCTTTCTTT.